These 14 T cell receptor beta chains were all obtained from the same sample, sequenced in a study of shared clonotypes between healthy human individuals. The naive CD8 population came from CD45RO-negative cells selected for CCR7, without terminally differentiated effector memory CD45RA+ cells. Produced via immunoSEQ multiplex PCR; TCRdb's table is partial and in-frame only. The table records approximately 650,000 clones, nearly 97% of them present only once. Material: naive CD8+ T cells sorted from blood. These TCRs come from a woman in her twenties or thirties in good health.

This clone has a single count. V gene TRBV28 combines with J gene TRBJ2-1, with unresolved D. The CDR3 runs to 10 residues. The germline CDR1 and CDR2 sequences are MDHEN and SYDVKM. The V and J ends lost 4 bases and 10 bases respectively, with 5 bases between them. CDR3 region: CASSSVEQFF. In DNA, the CDR3 is TGTGCCAGCAGTTCCGTAGAGCAGTTCTTC. The whole variable domain, filled in from reference TRBV28 and TRBJ2-1, reads DVKVTQSSRYLVKRTGEKVFLECVQDMDHENMFWYRQDPGLGLRLIYFSYDVKMKEKGDIPEGYSVSREKKERFSLILESASTNQTSMYLCASSSVEQFFGPGTRLTVL.

V usage is TRBV9 and J usage is TRBJ2-2, with 8 bases matching TRBD2. Germline CDR1 and CDR2: SGDLS and YYNGEE. The CDR3 is 15 residues long. V shed 7 bases, J shed 2 bases, and the junction held 7 bases outside the gene matches. The CDR3 DNA reads TGTGCCAGCTCGCAGCGGGAGTTCAACACCGGGGAGCTGTTTTTT. Amino acid sequence: CASSQREFNTGELFF.

The gene calls are TRBV2 and TRBJ2-5, with D possibly TRBD1 on 6 matching bases. The CDR3 consists of 16 residues. CDR1 and CDR2 from the germline V gene are SNHLY and FYNNEI. The ends were cut back, 6 bases at V and 5 bases at J, with 22 bases in the middle. CDR3 nucleotide sequence: TGTGCCAGCAGCACCCTTCAAACAGGGTTCGGGGAGACCCAGTACTTC. The encoded protein is CASSTLQTGFGETQYF.

V gene TRBV29-1 combines with J gene TRBJ2-1; TRBD1 agrees at 7 bases. V gave up 3 bases and J gave up 3 bases; unmatched junction bases: 5. Per germline, CDR1 SQVTM and CDR2 ANQGSEA. This CDR3 comprises 14 residues. CDR3 sequence reads: CSVEVQGVYNEQFF. The CDR3 DNA is TGCAGCGTTGAGGTTCAGGGGGTCTACAATGAGCAGTTCTTC.

This clone was picked up one time. The V call is TRBV7-9, the J call TRBJ2-3; the match to TRBD2 covers 11 bases. The V segment lost 11 bases and the J segment 5 bases; nucleotides outside the gene matches: 6. The CDR3 sequence is 13 residues long. CDR1 and CDR2 from the germline V gene are SEHNR and FQNEAQ (reference sequence). CDR3 in amino acids: CALGLAGLDTQYF. As DNA, the CDR3 is TGTGCCCTTGGACTAGCGGGCCTAGATACGCAGTATTTT.

This CDR3 reads CASTPGQGLQPQHF. CDR3 DNA sequence: TGTGCCAGCACTCCGGGACAGGGATTACAGCCCCAGCATTTT. The chain has TRBV27 and TRBJ1-5; 9 bases are shared with TRBD1. V dropped 7 bases and J dropped 7; count of bases not matched to a gene: 8. CDR1 is MNHEY and CDR2 is SMNVEV in the germline V gene (reference sequence). The CDR3 is 14 residues long.

V gene TRBV27 combines with J gene TRBJ1-5; no clear D. Looked up from germline, CDR1 is MNHEY and CDR2 is SMNVEV (reference sequence). V shed 8 bases and J shed 6 bases, with 20 bases lying between them. The CDR3 length is 15 residues. CDR3 region: CASSTWAHAGQPQHF. The CDR3 nucleotides read TGTGCCAGCTCAACATGGGCCCATGCGGGTCAGCCCCAGCATTTT.

This chain connects TRBV6-5 to TRBJ2-7, with D maybe TRBD1 (6 bases). The CDR3 length is 15 residues. From germline, CDR1 is MNHEY and CDR2 SVGAGI. Trimming removed 6 bases at V and 5 bases at J, with 20 bases between. The CDR3 coding sequence is TGTGCCAGCAGACCCCCTGAGGGGGTTATCCACGAGCAGTACTTC. Residues: CASRPPEGVIHEQYF.

The CDR3 DNA follows: TGTGCCAGCAGGCCCCTCCGCGGAAGCACAGATACGCAGTATTTT. This sequence encodes CASRPLRGSTDTQYF. V usage is TRBV6-5 and J usage is TRBJ2-3; unclear D gene. Germline V gene data show CDR1 as MNHEY and CDR2 as SVGAGI. V was shortened by 6 bases and J by 0 bases, with 13 bases between the two germline ends. This CDR3 spans 15 amino acids.

In DNA form, the CDR3 reads TGTGCCAGCAGTGATATGGCGGGGAGCTCCTACGAGCAGTACTTC. As protein: CASSDMAGSSYEQYF. V usage is TRBV27 and J usage is TRBJ2-7, with D possibly being TRBD2 (6 bases). Germline values: CDR1 MNHEY, CDR2 SMNVEV (reference sequence). The CDR3 runs 15 residues. V lost 5 bases and J lost 0, with 14 bases in between.

This clone was recorded only once. The rearrangement links TRBV27 to TRBJ2-5; TRBD2 aligns across 7 bases. The CDR3 covers 17 residues. Trimming took 7 bases from V and 2 from J; bases not matched to a gene: 16. Germline values: CDR1 MNHEY, CDR2 SMNVEV (reference sequence). CDR3 region: CASMVRGGDVLQETQYF. In DNA, the CDR3 is TGTGCCAGCATGGTCCGGGGAGGGGACGTACTGCAAGAGACCCAGTACTTC.

The chain employs TRBV9 and TRBJ2-3; D possibly uses TRBD1 or TRBD2 (7 bases each). Per the germline V gene, CDR1 is SGDLS and CDR2 is YYNGEE. The CDR3 is 16 amino acids. V shed 4 bases and J shed 0 bases, with 15 bases lying between them. In nucleotides, the CDR3 is TGTGCCAGCAGCAAGGGGGCGGGAGCTAGCACAGATACGCAGTATTTT. The encoded protein is CASSKGAGASTDTQYF.

The chain recombines TRBV5-4 with TRBJ2-5, with D uncertain. The better agreement between TRBJ2-7 and the DNA end casts doubt on the J call. This CDR3 is built from 12 residues. CDR1 is SGHNT and CDR2 is YYREEE in the germline V gene (reference sequence). This CDR3 reads CASSLETYEQYF. In nucleotides, the CDR3 is TGTGCCAGCAGCTTAGAAACCTACGAGCAGTACTTC.

V usage is TRBV25-1 and J usage is TRBJ1-2; TRBD1 matches 9 bases. V lost 6 bases and J lost 4; bases outside the gene matches: 15. Germline V gene lookup returns CDR1 MGHDK and CDR2 SYGVNS. The CDR3 spans 17 residues. CDR3 loop: CASRATAQTGGSYGYTF. In DNA, the CDR3 is TGTGCCAGCAGGGCCACCGCCCAGACAGGGGGTAGCTATGGCTACACCTTC.